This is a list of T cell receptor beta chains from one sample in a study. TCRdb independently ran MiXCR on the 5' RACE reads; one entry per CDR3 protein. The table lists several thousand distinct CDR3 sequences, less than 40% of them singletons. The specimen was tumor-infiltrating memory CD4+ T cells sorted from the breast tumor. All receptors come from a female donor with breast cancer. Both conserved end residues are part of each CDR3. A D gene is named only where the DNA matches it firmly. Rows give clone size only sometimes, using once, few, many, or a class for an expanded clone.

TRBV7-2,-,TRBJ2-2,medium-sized,CASSLDGGTNTGELFF,TGTGCCAGCAGCTTAGACGGCGGTACGAACACCGGGGAGCTGTTTTTT
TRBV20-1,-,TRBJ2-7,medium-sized,CSARGAQFLEQYF,TGCAGTGCTAGAGGGGCACAGTTCCTCGAGCAGTACTTC
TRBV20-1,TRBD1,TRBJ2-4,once,CSGDRPEAVGYIQYF,TGCAGTGGGGACAGGCCTGAAGCGGTGGGGTACATTCAGTACTTC
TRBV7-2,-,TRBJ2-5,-,CASSLVAPGRWEKTQYF,TGTGCCAGCAGCTTAGTCGCTCCCGGGCGGTGGGAGAAGACCCAGTACTTC
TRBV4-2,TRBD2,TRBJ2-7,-,CASSPTSGGDEQYF,TGTGCCAGCAGCCCGACATCGGGGGGGGACGAGCAGTACTTC
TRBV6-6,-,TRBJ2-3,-,CASGSRNTGTDTQYF,TGTGCCAGCGGGTCCAGGAACACTGGCACAGATACGCAGTATTTT
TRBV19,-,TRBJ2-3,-,CASRAQGLTDTQYF,TGTGCCAGTCGAGCGCAGGGCCTCACAGATACGCAGTATTTT
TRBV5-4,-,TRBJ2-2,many,CASSPWNTGELFF,TGTGCCAGCAGCCCGTGGAACACCGGGGAGCTGTTTTTT
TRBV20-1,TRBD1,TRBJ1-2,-,CSAQGGQGHGYTF,TGCAGTGCCCAGGGGGGACAGGGTCATGGCTACACCTTC
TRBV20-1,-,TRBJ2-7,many,CSGGGPYEQYF,TGCAGTGGGGGAGGACCCTACGAGCAGTACTTC
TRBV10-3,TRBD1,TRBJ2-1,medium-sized,CAISEGEGQGYNEQFF,TGTGCCATCAGTGAGGGTGAGGGACAGGGCTACAATGAGCAGTTCTTC
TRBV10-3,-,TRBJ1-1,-,CAIREQQNTEAFF,TGTGCCATCAGGGAACAGCAGAACACTGAAGCTTTCTTT
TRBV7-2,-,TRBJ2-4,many,CASSLASSLAKNIQYF,TGTGCCAGCAGCTTAGCATCCTCTCTAGCCAAAAACATTCAGTACTTC
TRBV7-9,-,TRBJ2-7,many,CASSRRDRVYEQYF,TGTGCCAGCAGCCGGAGGGACAGAGTCTACGAGCAGTACTTC
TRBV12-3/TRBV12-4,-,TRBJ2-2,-,CASSRQAVGTGEPFF,TGTGCCAGCAGTCGACAGGCGGTTGGCACCGGGGAGCCGTTTTTT
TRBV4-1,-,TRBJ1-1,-,CASSQYSLSGLTPNTEAFF,TGCGCCAGCAGCCAATACTCCCTTTCGGGACTAACGCCGAACACTGAAGCTTTCTTT
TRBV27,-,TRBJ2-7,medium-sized,CASSRYEQYF,TGTGCCAGCAGTCGGTACGAGCAGTACTTC
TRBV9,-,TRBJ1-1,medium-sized,CASSVVSGANTEAFF,TGTGCCAGCAGCGTAGTCTCAGGGGCGAACACTGAAGCTTTCTTT
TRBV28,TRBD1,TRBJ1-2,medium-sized,CASSSGGQGVGYTF,TGTGCCAGCAGTTCAGGGGGACAGGGGGTCGGCTACACCTTC
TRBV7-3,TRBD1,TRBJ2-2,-,CASSFQGANGELFF,TGTGCCAGCAGCTTCCAGGGGGCGAACGGGGAGCTGTTTTTT
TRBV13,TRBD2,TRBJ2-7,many,CASSSEGLAGAPSYEQYF,TGTGCCAGCAGCTCGGAGGGACTAGCGGGGGCGCCCTCCTACGAGCAGTACTTC
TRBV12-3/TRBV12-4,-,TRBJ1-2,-,CAARGSRDHGYTF,TGTGCAGCGAGAGGGTCGAGGGACCATGGTTACACCTTC
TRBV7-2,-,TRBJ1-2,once,CASSLSLNMDPDGYTF,TGTGCCAGCAGCTTATCCCTCAATATGGACCCGGACGGCTACACCTTC
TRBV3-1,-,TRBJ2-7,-,CASSQSVYEQYF,TGTGCCAGCAGCCAAAGTGTCTACGAGCAGTACTTC
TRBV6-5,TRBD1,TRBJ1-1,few,CASSYLDRASEAFF,TGTGCCAGCAGTTACCTCGACAGGGCTAGTGAAGCTTTCTTT
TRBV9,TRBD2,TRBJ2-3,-,CASSYLEAGGTDTQYF,TGTGCCAGCAGCTATTTGGAAGCGGGAGGTACAGATACGCAGTATTTT
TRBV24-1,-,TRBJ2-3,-,CATSDPRETSTVTDTQYF,TGTGCCACCAGTGATCCGAGGGAAACTAGCACGGTCACAGATACGCAGTATTTT